This T cell receptor beta chain was documented in a study of shared clonotypes between healthy human individuals. Study-level points and caveats: Though the depth was large, rarefaction showed that sorted-subset sequencing was incomplete.

CD45RO-negative cells were positively selected for CCR7, leaving out terminally differentiated effector memory CD45RA+ cells. The CDR3 is made up of 18 amino acids. V gave up 2 bases and J gave up 0 bases, with 20 bases separating them. Germline V gives CDR1 SEHNR, CDR2 FQNEAQ (reference sequence). Regarding this clone: Its antigen is currently unknown.

Assay: immunoSEQ multiplex PCR; the TCRdb copy retains only in-frame clones and omits some. In the table there are hundreds of thousands of clones, approximately 95% of which are singletons. J is TRBJ2-7 and V is TRBV7-9; a possible D gene is TRBD1 (6 bases). The sequence was obtained from a woman aged 25 to 39 in good health. Sequencing was done on a sample of naive CD8+ T cells sorted from blood. CDR3 DNA sequence: TGTGCCAGCAGCTTACCTACAGGGCCTCAAGACCCCTCCTACGAGCAGTACTTC. Encoded protein: CASSLPTGPQDPSYEQYF.